The clone carrying this T cell receptor (beta chain) was counted a few times. Its specificity is not known. The data belong to a study of tumor-infiltrating lymphocytes in primary liver carcinoma. Study information: Tumors were staged T1-T3 N0M0 and measured 4.2 to 10 cm across. Study-wide results and caveats: When set against blood, tumors had a significantly higher top-250-clone fraction (p = 0.039).

Unsorted bulk tissue, 20-30 mg of it, served as the source for co-extraction of RNA and DNA. All tumor specimens exceeded 80% viable tumor cells. Constant-region priming of 500 ng total RNA yielded TCR beta cDNA. Slightly modified ARM-PCR served as the procedure for the TCR beta libraries. These libraries came from three rounds of nested multiplex PCR. TRBV1-TRBV30 forward primers and a C-beta reverse primer were used in the first two PCR rounds, which each ran for about 11 cycles. TCRdb fed the multiplex PCR reads into MiXCR, producing one record per CDR3 protein. Here the sample spans about 48,000 distinct CDR3 sequences, 70% to 85% being singletons. Between the trimmed V and J ends, which lost 4 bases and 4 bases, there was a span of 14 bases. Germline CDR1 SGHKS, CDR2 YYEKEE (reference sequence). CDR3 size: 15 residues.

The clonotype comes from a man aged 35 to 55 with primary liver carcinoma and hepatitis B virus infection. What was sequenced was liver tumor tissue from sampling region 3. The sample's subset: tumor region T3, left-lateral pole. V and J are TRBV5-5 and TRBJ2-2; weak D call: TRBD2 (5 bases). CDR3 nucleotides: TGTGCCAGCAGCCCCCCAGGAGGCGGCACCGGGGAGCTGTTTTTT. As protein: CASSPPGGGTGELFF.